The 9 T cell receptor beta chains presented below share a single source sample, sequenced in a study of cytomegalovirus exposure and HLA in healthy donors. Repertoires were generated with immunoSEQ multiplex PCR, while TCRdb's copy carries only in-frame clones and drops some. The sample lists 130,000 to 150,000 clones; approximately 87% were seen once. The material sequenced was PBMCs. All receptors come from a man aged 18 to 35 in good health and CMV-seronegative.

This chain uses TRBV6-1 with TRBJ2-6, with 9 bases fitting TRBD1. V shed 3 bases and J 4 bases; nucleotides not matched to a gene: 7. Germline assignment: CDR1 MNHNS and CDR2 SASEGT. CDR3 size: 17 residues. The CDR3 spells CASSEHRGRSGANVLTF. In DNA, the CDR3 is TGTGCCAGCAGTGAGCACAGGGGGCGTTCCGGGGCCAACGTCCTGACTTTC.

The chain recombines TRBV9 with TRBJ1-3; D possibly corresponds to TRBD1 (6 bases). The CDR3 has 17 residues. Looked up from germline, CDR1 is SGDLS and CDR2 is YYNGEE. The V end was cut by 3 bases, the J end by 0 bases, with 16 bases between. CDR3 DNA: TGTGCCAGCAGCGGTTTCCGGGACACCGTCTCTGGAAACACCATATATTTT. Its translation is CASSGFRDTVSGNTIYF.

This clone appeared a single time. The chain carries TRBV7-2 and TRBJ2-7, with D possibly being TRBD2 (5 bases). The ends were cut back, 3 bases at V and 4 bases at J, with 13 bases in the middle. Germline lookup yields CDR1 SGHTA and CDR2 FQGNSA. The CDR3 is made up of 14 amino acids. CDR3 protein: CASSFFSGLYEQYF. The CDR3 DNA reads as TGTGCCAGCAGCTTCTTCAGCGGCTTATACGAGCAGTACTTC.

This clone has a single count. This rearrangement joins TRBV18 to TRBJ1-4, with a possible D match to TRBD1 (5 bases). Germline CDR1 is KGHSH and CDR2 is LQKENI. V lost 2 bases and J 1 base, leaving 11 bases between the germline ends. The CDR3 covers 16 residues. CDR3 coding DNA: TGTGCCAGCTCACCATCCTTCGGGGGAACTAATGAAAAACTGTTTTTT. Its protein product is CASSPSFGGTNEKLFF.

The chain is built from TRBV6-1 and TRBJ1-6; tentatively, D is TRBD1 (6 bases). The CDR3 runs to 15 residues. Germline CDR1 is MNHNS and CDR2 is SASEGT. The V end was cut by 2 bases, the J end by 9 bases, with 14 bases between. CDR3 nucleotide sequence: TGTGCCAGCAGTGAAAACAAGGGGGTGGTTTCACCCCTCCACTTT. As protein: CASSENKGVVSPLHF.

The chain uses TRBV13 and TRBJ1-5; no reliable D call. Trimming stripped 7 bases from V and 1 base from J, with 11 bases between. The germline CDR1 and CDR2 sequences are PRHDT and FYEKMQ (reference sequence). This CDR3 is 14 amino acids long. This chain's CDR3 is CASTLGRSNQPQHF. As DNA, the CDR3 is TGTGCCAGCACCCTGGGGAGGAGCAATCAGCCCCAGCATTTT.

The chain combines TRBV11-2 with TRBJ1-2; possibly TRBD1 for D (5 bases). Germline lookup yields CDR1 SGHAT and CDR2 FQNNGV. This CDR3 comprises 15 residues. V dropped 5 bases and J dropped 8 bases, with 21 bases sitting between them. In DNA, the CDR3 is TGTGCCAGCAGCCCCATAACCGGACACCTTGGGGGCTACACCTTC. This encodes CASSPITGHLGGYTF.

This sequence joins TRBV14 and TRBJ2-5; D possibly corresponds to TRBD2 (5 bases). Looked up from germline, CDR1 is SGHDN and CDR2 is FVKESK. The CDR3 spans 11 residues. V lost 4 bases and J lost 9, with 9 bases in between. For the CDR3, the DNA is TGTGCCAGCAGCCCGGGCGGGTCCCAGTACTTC. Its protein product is CASSPGGSQYF. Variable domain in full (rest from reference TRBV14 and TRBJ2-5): EAGVTQFPSHSVIEKGQTVTLRCDPISGHDNLYWYRRVMGKEIKFLLHFVKESKQDESGMPNNRFLAERTGGTYSTLKVQPAELEDSGVYFCASSPGGSQYFGPGTRLLVL.

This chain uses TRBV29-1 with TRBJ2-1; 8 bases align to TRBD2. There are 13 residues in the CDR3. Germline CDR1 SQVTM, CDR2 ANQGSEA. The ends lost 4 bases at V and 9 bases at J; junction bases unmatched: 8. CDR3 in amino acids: CSVGAGESREQFF. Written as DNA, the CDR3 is TGCAGCGTTGGAGCGGGGGAGTCGCGTGAGCAGTTCTTC.